The 23 T cell receptor beta chains reported below all come from one sample, sequenced in a study of blood T cell repertoires in COVID-19. Sequencing used immunoSEQ multiplex PCR; TCRdb keeps in-frame clones, though not all of them. Of over 150,000 clones listed, around nine tenths are singletons. Sequencing was done on a sample of peripheral blood. The receptors shown here come from a woman in her seventies with COVID-19, enrolled during active disease.

This chain connects TRBV6-6 to TRBJ1-5, with D maybe TRBD1 (5 bases). This CDR3 region has 14 residues. Trimming removed 7 bases at V and 1 base at J, with 11 bases between. The germline gives CDR1 MNHNY, CDR2 SVGAGI (reference sequence). CDR3 protein: CASTGQGSNQPQHF. The CDR3 DNA sequence: TGTGCCAGCACCGGACAAGGGAGCAATCAGCCCCAGCATTTT.

The rearrangement uses TRBV19 and TRBJ2-1; 15 nucleotides match TRBD2. J gave up 6 bases and V 1 base, and 1 base lay outside the gene matches. CDR1 and CDR2 from the germline V gene are LNHDA and SQIVND (reference sequence). This CDR3 has 16 amino acids. In nucleotides, the CDR3 is TGTGCCAGTAGTATAGTGGGACTAGCGGGAGGCAATGAGCAGTTCTTC. Its translation is CASSIVGLAGGNEQFF.

The rearrangement uses TRBV28 and TRBJ2-7; weak D call: TRBD2 (7 bases). The CDR3 has 16 amino acids. Trimming took 5 bases from V and 5 from J, leaving 22 bases between them. Germline-derived CDR1 and CDR2 are MDHEN and SYDVKM. The CDR3 nucleotides are TGTGCCAGCAGTAGGCTTGGCGGGGGCCTGAGGGACGAGCAGTACTTC. It is translated as CASSRLGGGLRDEQYF.

The rearrangement joins TRBV27 to TRBJ1-4; TRBD1 aligns across 7 bases. J was trimmed by 5 bases and V by 6 bases; bases with no gene match: 3. The CDR3 is 13 amino acids. CDR1 is MNHEY and CDR2 is SMNVEV in the germline V gene (reference sequence). CDR3 loop: CASRRTGNEKLFF. The DNA of the CDR3 is TGTGCCAGCAGGCGGACAGGAAATGAAAAACTGTTTTTT.

The rearrangement links TRBV10-3 to TRBJ2-7; TRBD1 is a possible D gene (5 bases). The V and J ends lost 4 bases and 3 bases respectively, with 13 bases between them. In germline, CDR1 is ENHRY, CDR2 SYGVKD. CDR3 length: 14 residues. CDR3 bases: TGTGCCATCAGTGTTGCAGGGATGGGCTACGAGCAGTACTTC. Its translation is CAISVAGMGYEQYF.

This clone showed up just once. The gene calls are TRBV7-6 and TRBJ2-3, with a tentative D call TRBD2 (6 bases). Trimming cost V 2 bases and J 2 bases, with 14 bases left between them. The CDR3 covers 16 residues. Germline CDR1 and CDR2: SGHVS and FNYEAQ. CDR3 protein: CASSLLAGTVTDTQYF. Here the CDR3 DNA reads TGTGCCAGCAGCTTATTGGCGGGGACGGTCACAGATACGCAGTATTTT.

This sequence joins TRBV5-1 and TRBJ2-7, with 8 bases matching TRBD1. J was trimmed by 7 bases and V by 4 bases; bases with no gene match: 19. Per the germline V gene, CDR1 is SGHRS and CDR2 is YFSETQ. The CDR3 length is 17 residues. CDR3 in amino acids: CASSAGPSGGDSGEQYF. CDR3 coding DNA: TGCGCCAGCAGCGCGGGGCCTTCAGGGGGCGACAGTGGGGAGCAGTACTTC.

J is TRBJ1-1 and V is TRBV6-4; D gene ambiguous. CDR1 and CDR2 from the germline V gene are MRHNA and SNTAGT. The CDR3 loop spans 13 amino acids. With 7 bases removed from V and 4 bases from J, the gap between germline ends came to 13 bases. The CDR3 DNA follows: TGTGCCAGCAATTTTACAACGGGCACTGAAGCTTTCTTT. As protein: CASNFTTGTEAFF.

This rearrangement joins TRBV19 to TRBJ1-2, with 9 bases aligning to TRBD1. CDR3 length equals 18 residues. V lost 6 bases and J lost 5; bases outside the gene matches: 19. Germline V lookup: CDR1 LNHDA, CDR2 SQIVND (reference sequence). Here the CDR3 DNA reads TGTGCCAGTAGACCAATACCCCAAAGACAGGGGGGAGAGTATGGCTACACCTTC. It codes for CASRPIPQRQGGEYGYTF.

The chain couples TRBV9 to TRBJ1-1; unclear D gene. V was trimmed by 0 bases and J by 5 bases, leaving 11 bases between them. The CDR3 length is 14 residues. The germline CDR1 and CDR2 sequences are SGDLS and YYNGEE. The CDR3 bases are TGTGCCAGCAGCGTAGAAGGCTCGGAGACTGAAGCTTTCTTT. Translated, it gives CASSVEGSETEAFF.

The chain links TRBV7-2 to TRBJ2-2; the D gene is possibly TRBD2 (5 bases). The CDR3 covers 16 residues. V gave up 1 base and J gave up 2 bases, with 11 bases separating them. Germline V gives CDR1 SGHTA, CDR2 FQGNSA. Here the CDR3 reads CASSLGGSFNTGELFF. As DNA, the CDR3 is TGTGCCAGCAGCTTAGGTGGGAGTTTTAACACCGGGGAGCTGTTTTTT.

The chain is built from TRBV7-2 and TRBJ2-7; D unclear. The ends were cut back, 5 bases at V and 3 bases at J, with 11 bases in the middle. Germline V CDR1 and CDR2: SGHTA, FQGNSA. This CDR3 has 13 residues. The CDR3 loop is CASSDALDYEQYF. CDR3 sequence (DNA): TGTGCCAGCAGCGATGCTCTAGACTACGAGCAGTACTTC.

The count of this clone is one. The chain employs TRBV28 and TRBJ2-7; TRBD1 matches at 10 bases. The V and J ends lost 6 bases and 2 bases, in that order; junction bases with no gene match: 1. The CDR3 runs to 13 residues. The V gene's germline CDR1 is MDHEN and CDR2 SYDVKM. CDR3 bases: TGTGCCAGCAGGGGACAGGGGCCCTACGAGCAGTACTTC. It translates to CASRGQGPYEQYF.

The rearrangement links TRBV12-3 or TRBV12-4 to TRBJ1-2; maybe TRBD1 (5 bases). The CDR3 is 12 residues long. V was shortened by 7 bases and J by 8 bases, with 14 bases between the two germline ends. The CDR3 DNA is TGTGCCAGCACTGGGGGGGTCCAAGGCTACACCTTC. This sequence encodes CASTGGVQGYTF.

The chain employs TRBV7-3 and TRBJ1-2, with TRBD1 as a possible D gene (6 bases). V dropped 4 bases and J dropped 11 bases, with 17 bases sitting between them. The CDR3 is 13 amino acids. Germline V lookup: CDR1 SGHTA, CDR2 FQGTGA. CDR3 DNA sequence: TGTGCCAGCAGCTGGAGGCAGGGGTCGGAGTACACCTTC. It encodes CASSWRQGSEYTF. Variable domain in full (rest from reference TRBV7-3 and TRBJ1-2): GAGVSQTPSNKVTEKGKYVELRCDPISGHTALYWYRQSLGQGPEFLIYFQGTGAADDSGLPNDRFFAVRPEGSVSTLKIQRTERGDSAVYLCASSWRQGSEYTFGSGTRLTVV.

The chain carries TRBV4-3 and TRBJ2-7; 8 nucleotides align to TRBD2. Germline V gene lookup returns CDR1 LGHNA and CDR2 YSLEER. This CDR3 has 15 amino acids. The V segment lost 1 base and the J segment 4 bases; nucleotides outside the gene matches: 6. In DNA form, the CDR3 reads TGCGCCAGCAGCCAAGCGGCGGGAGGAGGGTACGAGCAGTACTTC. This encodes CASSQAAGGGYEQYF.

The chain couples TRBV30 to TRBJ2-1, with 7 positions matching TRBD2. Germline-derived CDR1 and CDR2 are GTSNPN and SVGIG (reference sequence). V lost 3 bases and J lost 9; bases outside the gene matches: 14. This CDR3 has 15 amino acids. CDR3 region: CAWRPGGTERSEQFF. The DNA of the CDR3 is TGTGCCTGGAGGCCCGGGGGGACCGAGAGGAGTGAGCAGTTCTTC.

The chain is built from TRBV6-2 or TRBV6-3 and TRBJ2-7; D unresolved. Germline V gene lookup returns CDR1 MNHEY and CDR2 SVGEGT. V was shortened by 2 bases and J by 3 bases, with 11 bases between the two germline ends. The CDR3 covers 14 residues. CDR3 sequence: CASSYTAGSYEQYF. CDR3 bases: TGTGCCAGCAGTTACACGGCAGGAAGCTACGAGCAGTACTTC.

The gene calls are TRBV18 and TRBJ2-1; 10 bases match TRBD2. Trimming at V came to 3 bases and at J to 10 bases, leaving 9 bases not matched to a gene. The CDR3 covers 15 residues. Germline V CDR1 and CDR2: KGHSH, LQKENI. The CDR3 DNA sequence: TGTGCCAGCTCACCGAGCGGGAGGGGGAACCGGGAGCAGTTCTTC. This translates into CASSPSGRGNREQFF.

The rearrangement uses TRBV5-1 and TRBJ1-1, with D possibly TRBD1 on 5 matching bases. The CDR3 consists of 13 residues. Germline CDR1 is SGHRS and CDR2 is YFSETQ. Trimming removed 3 bases at V and 10 bases at J, with 16 bases between. CDR3 sequence: CASSSTQGSAAFF. The CDR3 bases are TGCGCCAGCAGCTCGACCCAGGGTTCAGCAGCTTTCTTT.

V gene TRBV11-3 combines with J gene TRBJ1-1; D is unresolved. Germline CDR1 and CDR2: SGHNT and YENEEA. With 5 bases removed from V and 1 base from J, the gap between germline ends came to 17 bases. This CDR3 region has 16 residues. The CDR3 region has the DNA TGTGCCAGCAGCGTAGGCCTCGTCGGAGGGAACACTGAAGCTTTCTTT. Translation: CASSVGLVGGNTEAFF.

The rearrangement joins TRBV7-3 to TRBJ2-7; 11 positions match TRBD2. Per germline, CDR1 SGHTA and CDR2 FQGTGA. V was pared by 5 bases and J by 12 bases, with 9 bases of the junction left unmatched. The CDR3 runs to 13 residues. The CDR3 reads CASSPVAGGPSYF. The CDR3 DNA sequence: TGTGCCAGCAGCCCGGTAGCGGGAGGGCCTTCGTACTTC. Variable domain in full (rest from reference TRBV7-3 and TRBJ2-7): GAGVSQTPSNKVTEKGKYVELRCDPISGHTALYWYRQSLGQGPEFLIYFQGTGAADDSGLPNDRFFAVRPEGSVSTLKIQRTERGDSAVYLCASSPVAGGPSYFGPGTRLTVT.

V is TRBV28 and J is TRBJ1-5; 7 bases are a match to TRBD1. Germline CDR1 reads MDHEN; CDR2 reads SYDVKM. V lost 6 bases, J lost 2 bases, and 10 bases stayed unmatched. This CDR3 has 16 amino acids. The CDR3 DNA reads as TGTGCCAGCAGATCGACAGGGACCGTAGGCAATCAGCCCCAGCATTTT. This translates into CASRSTGTVGNQPQHF.